The clone carrying this T cell receptor (beta chain) has a handful of counts. Its specificity is unknown. The V gene's germline CDR1 is LGHDT and CDR2 YNNKEL (reference sequence). Trimming shortened V by 0 bases and J by 4 bases, and 15 bases separated the two germline ends. The CDR3 spans 17 residues. The sample belongs to a study of response to subunit inactivated influenza vaccine. TCRdb used MiXCR to reprocess the RT-PCR reads, holding one entry per CDR3 protein. The sample has under 950,000 distinct CDR3 sequences, less than 25% seen once; the top ten hold 10% to 13%. Study results and caveats: Seasonal influenza vaccination, on each occasion, was suggested by the authors to recruit few new T cells.

The V call is TRBV3-1, the J call TRBJ2-2; D is possibly TRBD1 or TRBD2 (5 bases each). This TCR came from a man in his fifties who received an inactivated influenza vaccine. The sequences come from PBMCs from blood, collected about 5 days after vaccination. The CDR3 DNA follows: TGTGCCAGCAGCCAAGATCGAGCAGGGAGCGGCACCGGGGAGCTGTTTTTT. It specifies CASSQDRAGSGTGELFF.